Sequencing of this T cell receptor (beta chain) was carried out in a study of post-analysis software for immune sequencing data. On the study more broadly: Clinical courses comprised relapsing-remitting, secondary progressive and progressive-relapsing multiple sclerosis. Study-level results: Samples from one preparation batch, clustered by F measure, grouped strongly together. Patients used several TRBV segments, including TRBV5-6, TRBV5-1 and TRBV20-1, more often than controls. Versus controls, multiple sclerosis patients showed significantly lower diversity (normalized Chao1).

Germline values: CDR1 SGHTA, CDR2 FQGNSA. The CDR3 loop spans 12 amino acids. cDNA libraries of TCR beta carried unique molecular identifiers. T cells, roughly 1 to 10 million of them, yielded roughly 470,000 cDNA molecules. TCRdb fed the PCR reads into MiXCR, producing one record per CDR3 protein. The sample holds more than 350,000 distinct CDR3 sequences; about 39% are singletons and the top ten take 6.5% to 8%. As regards this clonotype: Its target is unknown.

V is TRBV7-2 and J is TRBJ2-7; D not resolved. The J call is in doubt because the DNA end fits TRBJ2-5 better. Material: blood. The clonotype was recovered from a girl aged 2-9 years with multiple sclerosis. CDR3 bases: TGTGCCAGCAGCGTAAACGGAAGGACCCAGTACTTC. It specifies CASSVNGRTQYF.